These 28 T cell receptor beta chains originate from one sample sequenced in a study of PD-1 blockade in classical Hodgkin lymphoma. Documented time point: cycle 4 day 1 (C4D1), after six to seven weeks of nivolumab. The patients all showed relapse after autologous stem cell transplantation, while their brentuximab vedotin exposure varied. Clones were read by immunoSEQ multiplex PCR, and TCRdb kept only the in-frame ones, dropping some. Here the sample spans 25,000 to 30,000 clones, roughly 82% being singletons. Sample: peripheral blood mononuclear cells (PBMCs), taken before the fourth cycle of nivolumab. The receptors shown here come from a human donor with classical Hodgkin lymphoma.

This sequence joins TRBV7-9 and TRBJ2-7; 9 bases are a match to TRBD2. The germline V gene encodes CDR1 SEHNR and CDR2 FQNEAQ (reference sequence). J was trimmed by 2 bases and V by 5 bases; bases with no gene match: 7. The CDR3 length is 15 residues. Here the CDR3 reads CASSPRGGGAYEQYF. The CDR3 nucleotides are TGTGCCAGCAGCCCGCGGGGGGGAGGAGCCTACGAGCAGTACTTC.

The chain uses TRBV5-1 and TRBJ2-3, with 16 bases fitting TRBD2. V lost 1 base to trimming and J lost 4 bases; unmatched junction nucleotides: 9. This CDR3 spans 19 amino acids. Per the germline V gene, CDR1 is SGHRS and CDR2 is YFSETQ. Here the CDR3 DNA reads TGCGCCAGCAGCTTGAAGGGGACTAGCGGGGGGGCCGGGTCAGATACGCAGTATTTT. This sequence encodes CASSLKGTSGGAGSDTQYF.

The V gene is TRBV11-2, the J gene TRBJ2-3, with 11 bases matching TRBD2. Germline values: CDR1 SGHAT, CDR2 FQNNGV. Trimming at V came to 1 base and at J to 2 bases, leaving 2 bases not matched to a gene. The CDR3 sequence is 16 residues long. CDR3 loop: CASSLVAGGSTDTQYF. CDR3 sequence (DNA): TGTGCCAGCAGCTTAGTAGCGGGGGGGTCCACAGATACGCAGTATTTT.

The V gene is TRBV4-3, the J gene TRBJ1-6, with 10 bases identical to TRBD1. Germline CDR1 and CDR2: LGHNA and YSLEER. CDR3 length: 16 residues. V was pared by 0 bases and J by 9 bases, with 5 bases of the junction left unmatched. This chain's CDR3 is CASSQERTGGISPLHF. The CDR3, as DNA: TGCGCCAGCAGCCAAGAGAGGACAGGGGGGATTTCACCCCTCCACTTT.

The chain couples TRBV11-3 to TRBJ1-1; D not resolved. V lost 4 bases and J 4 bases, leaving 13 bases between the germline ends. The germline V gene encodes CDR1 SGHNT and CDR2 YENEEA. The length of the CDR3 is 14 residues. CDR3 sequence: CASSSTPQGTEAFF. The CDR3 nucleotides are TGTGCCAGCAGCTCCACGCCCCAAGGCACTGAAGCTTTCTTT.

This clone turned up a few times. The J gene is TRBJ2-1, the V gene TRBV7-2, with 14 bases identical to TRBD2. Germline trimming cut 5 bases from V and 2 bases from J; bases unmatched to any gene: 5. The CDR3 sequence is 17 residues long. Germline V lookup: CDR1 SGHTA, CDR2 FQGNSA. The CDR3 here is CASSRLAGGSTYNEQFF. The CDR3 DNA sequence: TGTGCCAGCAGCCGACTAGCGGGGGGGTCGACCTACAATGAGCAGTTCTTC.

The chain has TRBV5-1 and TRBJ2-5, with D possibly being TRBD2 (6 bases). CDR3 length: 14 residues. Germline CDR1 reads SGHRS; CDR2 reads YFSETQ. With 1 base removed from V and 1 base from J, the gap between germline ends came to 8 bases. The CDR3 is CASSLSGVQETQYF. The CDR3 DNA reads TGCGCCAGCAGCTTGTCGGGGGTCCAAGAGACCCAGTACTTC.

This chain uses TRBV7-2 with TRBJ2-1, with D possibly TRBD2 on 5 matching bases. V shed 2 bases and J shed 9 bases, with 8 bases lying between them. Germline CDR1 is SGHTA and CDR2 is FQGNSA. This CDR3 has 12 residues. The CDR3 loop reads CASSLLGSEQFF. The CDR3, as DNA: TGTGCCAGCAGCTTATTGGGGAGTGAGCAGTTCTTC.

The rearrangement links TRBV7-9 to TRBJ1-4, with a weak D call TRBD1 (6 bases). V lost 5 bases, J lost 8 bases, and 12 bases lay in between. From germline, CDR1 is SEHNR and CDR2 FQNEAQ (reference sequence). The CDR3 runs to 13 residues. This CDR3 is CASSKTGKEKLFF. In DNA form, the CDR3 reads TGTGCCAGCAGCAAAACAGGGAAGGAAAAACTGTTTTTT.

This chain uses TRBV13 with TRBJ2-7; unclear D gene. The CDR3 spans 14 residues. In germline, CDR1 is PRHDT, CDR2 FYEKMQ (reference sequence). V lost 0 bases and J 3 bases, leaving 9 bases between the germline ends. This CDR3 is CASSLGLSNYEQYF. The CDR3 nucleotides are TGTGCCAGCAGCTTAGGCCTTAGTAACTACGAGCAGTACTTC.

The CDR3 nucleotides are TGTGCCAGCAGCCCCCTAGAAGCGGGGATGAACACCGGGGAGCTGTTTTTT. It yields the protein CASSPLEAGMNTGELFF. The V call is TRBV5-6, the J call TRBJ2-2; 7 bases fit TRBD2. This CDR3 has 17 amino acids. Germline assignment: CDR1 SGHDT and CDR2 YYEEEE. V trimming: 4 bases; J trimming: 1 base; junction bases outside the gene matches: 10.

The chain employs TRBV5-3 and TRBJ1-2; possibly TRBD1 for D (5 bases). TRBV5-3 is recorded as an ORF, its role being uncertain. Trimming stripped 0 bases from V and 4 bases from J, with 10 bases between. CDR3 length equals 14 residues. This CDR3 is CARSLGQGTYGYTF. The DNA of the CDR3 is TGTGCCAGAAGCTTGGGGCAGGGTACCTATGGCTACACCTTC.

The rearrangement links TRBV6-5 to TRBJ1-1; 7 bases line up with TRBD1. The CDR3 totals 11 residues. From germline, CDR1 is MNHEY and CDR2 SVGAGI. Germline trimming cut 9 bases from V and 10 bases from J; bases unmatched to any gene: 8. Written as DNA, the CDR3 is TGTGCCAGTCGTGACAGGGTCGGAGCTTTCTTT. Its translation is CASRDRVGAFF.

This clone has a handful of counts. This sequence joins TRBV2 and TRBJ1-4, with D possibly TRBD1 on 6 matching bases. This CDR3 spans 14 amino acids. Per germline, CDR1 SNHLY and CDR2 FYNNEI. V was cut by 2 bases and J by 10 bases, with 14 bases left in between. The CDR3 reads CASSERAGDGKLFF. In DNA form, the CDR3 reads TGTGCCAGCAGTGAAAGGGCAGGGGATGGAAAACTGTTTTTT.

The chain has TRBV6-4 and TRBJ2-3, with 8 bases aligning to TRBD2. V dropped 6 bases and J dropped 5; count of bases not matched to a gene: 10. This CDR3 is built from 15 residues. The V gene's germline CDR1 is MRHNA and CDR2 SNTAGT. The CDR3 protein is CASRPGTSGGDTQYF. CDR3 coding DNA: TGTGCCAGCAGACCGGGGACTAGTGGGGGAGATACGCAGTATTTT.

CDR3 region: CASSSAPENTEAFF. In DNA form, the CDR3 reads TGTGCCAGTAGTTCCGCCCCCGAGAACACTGAAGCTTTCTTT. The chain has TRBV19 and TRBJ1-1; D gene unclear. In germline, CDR1 is LNHDA, CDR2 SQIVND (reference sequence). The CDR3 consists of 14 residues. V lost 5 bases, J lost 1 base, and 11 bases lay in between.

J is TRBJ2-6 and V is TRBV9; D unclear. This CDR3 comprises 15 residues. V lost 4 bases and J 2 bases, leaving 10 bases between the germline ends. The V gene's germline CDR1 is SGDLS and CDR2 YYNGEE. CDR3 amino acids: CASSPLYPGANVLTF. The CDR3 DNA reads TGTGCCAGCAGCCCCCTCTACCCTGGGGCCAACGTCCTGACTTTC.

The chain has TRBV5-1 and TRBJ2-6; 8 bases map to TRBD1. V trimming: 4 bases; J trimming: 2 bases; junction bases outside the gene matches: 2. The length of the CDR3 is 15 residues. CDR1 is SGHRS and CDR2 is YFSETQ in the germline V gene. CDR3 amino acids: CASSPGGPGANVLTF. CDR3 DNA: TGCGCCAGCAGCCCAGGGGGCCCTGGGGCCAACGTCCTGACTTTC.

This clone was recorded once. The chain recombines TRBV5-4 with TRBJ1-4; D ambiguous. The CDR3 consists of 15 residues. V was trimmed by 2 bases and J by 6 bases, leaving 14 bases between them. Germline assignment: CDR1 SGHNT and CDR2 YYREEE (reference sequence). This chain's CDR3 is CASSFGGHGHEKLFF. In DNA form, the CDR3 reads TGTGCCAGCAGCTTTGGTGGGCACGGTCATGAAAAACTGTTTTTT.

About this clone itself: A read error may produce the germline difference seen at one junction end. The genes are TRBV4-1 and TRBJ2-3, with a weak D call TRBD1 (6 bases). CDR3 length: 17 residues. The germline gives CDR1 MGHRA, CDR2 YSYEKL. CDR3 nucleotides: TGCGCCAGCAGCTATTACAATGGGCTAGCCCGGACAGATACGCGGTATTTT. This translates into CASSYYNGLARTDTRYF.

The V and J genes are TRBV7-2 and TRBJ2-7, with 10 bases identical to TRBD2. The V and J ends lost 0 bases and 4 bases, in that order; junction bases with no gene match: 3. The length of the CDR3 is 15 residues. Germline CDR1 and CDR2: SGHTA and FQGNSA. The CDR3: CASSLAPSGGYEQYF. The CDR3 nucleotides read TGTGCCAGCAGCTTAGCCCCTAGCGGGGGTTACGAGCAGTACTTC.

This chain connects TRBV5-6 to TRBJ1-4; perhaps TRBD1 as D (5 bases). Deletions cut 2 bases from V and 3 bases from J, with 17 bases between. Germline assignment: CDR1 SGHDT and CDR2 YYEEEE. This CDR3 spans 17 amino acids. CDR3 nucleotides: TGTGCCAGCAGCTTCCCCGCGACGGCAGGGCCTAATGAAAAACTGTTTTTT. This gives the protein CASSFPATAGPNEKLFF.

This sequence joins TRBV6-1 and TRBJ1-4, with 7 nucleotides matching TRBD1. CDR3 length: 14 residues. Germline trimming cut 5 bases from V and 5 bases from J; bases unmatched to any gene: 5. Per the germline V gene, CDR1 is MNHNS and CDR2 is SASEGT. The CDR3 coding sequence is TGTGCCAGCAGTATCGGAGGGGGCAATGAAAAACTGTTTTTT. It codes for CASSIGGGNEKLFF.

V and J are TRBV15 and TRBJ2-2, with no clear D. Germline values: CDR1 LNHNV, CDR2 YYDKDF (reference sequence). This CDR3 region has 15 residues. Trimming took 0 bases from V and 4 from J, leaving 9 bases between them. CDR3 DNA: TGTGCCACCAGCAGAGATGGGCGTCGCACCGGGGAGCTGTTTTTT. It is translated as CATSRDGRRTGELFF.

J is TRBJ2-2 and V is TRBV15; 10 bases are a match to TRBD1. The CDR3 length is 16 residues. Germline values: CDR1 LNHNV, CDR2 YYDKDF (reference sequence). Unmatched junction bases numbered 4, after V lost 5 bases and J lost 1 base. Here the CDR3 DNA reads TGTGCCACCAGCCCGACAGGGGGCGAGAACACCGGGGAGCTGTTTTTT. This codes for CATSPTGGENTGELFF.

The chain is built from TRBV6-5 and TRBJ1-5; TRBD1 matches 8 bases. V lost 7 bases and J lost 6; bases outside the gene matches: 5. The germline gives CDR1 MNHEY, CDR2 SVGAGI. CDR3 size: 13 residues. The CDR3 DNA sequence: TGTGCCAGCAATCCGACAGGGGTTCAGCCCCAGCATTTT. It is translated as CASNPTGVQPQHF.

The chain has TRBV28 and TRBJ2-7; D might be TRBD2 (5 bases). The CDR3 consists of 11 residues. The germline V gene has CDR1 MDHEN and CDR2 SYDVKM. Trimming removed 3 bases from V and 9 bases from J, with 9 bases in between. The CDR3 DNA follows: TGTGCCAGCAGTTTGGGTGGAGGGCAGTACTTC. This gives the protein CASSLGGGQYF.

The V and J genes are TRBV18 and TRBJ1-2; D is undetermined. Germline V gene sequence: CDR1 KGHSH, CDR2 LQKENI. This CDR3 comprises 15 residues. V lost 2 bases to trimming and J lost 5 bases, with 15 bases between them. The CDR3 loop is CASSPSGFRGYGYTF. CDR3 DNA: TGTGCCAGCTCACCATCCGGGTTCAGAGGGTATGGCTACACCTTC.